At least ten counts were recorded for the clone carrying this TCR beta chain. One entry per CDR3 protein results from TCRdb running MiXCR on the 5' RACE reads. The sample holds about 320,000 distinct CDR3 sequences, about 10% seen once. The sample belongs to a study of T cells after yellow fever vaccination. V lost 1 base and J lost 1, with 4 bases in between. The CDR3 loop spans 13 amino acids. Germline loops: CDR1 SGHAT, CDR2 FQNNGV. This sequence originates from a man between 18 and 35 years old who received the YFV17D yellow fever vaccine. The V and J genes are TRBV11-2 and TRBJ1-1, with no clear D. Material: CD4+ T cells sorted from PBMCs, obtained 45 days after the yellow fever booster vaccination. In DNA, the CDR3 is TGTGCCAGCAGCTTAGTGAGGAACACTGAAGCTTTCTTT. The encoded protein is CASSLVRNTEAFF.